This is a list of T cell receptor beta chains from one sample in a study of a mutant IDH1 vaccine in newly diagnosed glioma. Some clones are missing from TCRdb's copy, which holds only in-frame ones; the method was immunoSEQ multiplex PCR. This sample has about 70,000 clones, with more than 70% found just once. The source material was peripheral blood mononuclear cells (PBMCs), sampled from a glioma patient treated with radiotherapy, temozolomide or both. The origin of the receptors is a woman aged 18-29 years with glioma. Some clones in this sample may be carry-over from other donors' samples. Both conserved end residues are part of each CDR3. The D gene is left open where the match is weak. Clone size, where shown, is once, few, many, or a class for clones that have expanded.

clone_size j_call d_call v_call cdr3_aa cdr3_nt
NA TRBJ1-2 NA TRBV5-4 CASSLGDQGYGYTF TGTGCCAGCAGCTTGGGGGACCAAGGGTATGGCTACACCTTC
NA TRBJ2-2 TRBD2 TRBV9 CASSGSGTSGMGTGELFF TGTGCCAGCAGCGGCTCCGGGACTAGCGGGATGGGTACCGGGGAGCTGTTTTTT
NA TRBJ1-3 NA TRBV6-6 CASIKTDGNTIYF TGTGCCAGCATTAAGACAGATGGAAACACCATATATTTT
NA TRBJ1-1 TRBD1 TRBV27 CASSLQTGGDLQDTEAFF TGTGCCAGCAGTTTACAAACAGGGGGCGATCTTCAGGACACTGAAGCTTTCTTT
NA TRBJ1-5 TRBD1 TRBV6-6 CASSLPGTGSNQPQHF TGTGCCAGCAGCCTACCCGGGACAGGGTCCAATCAGCCCCAGCATTTT
once TRBJ1-2 NA TRBV6-5 CASSTMPGVGGYTF TGTGCCAGCAGTACGATGCCCGGGGTAGGAGGCTACACCTTC
NA TRBJ1-2 NA TRBV6-1 CASKASPPDGYTF TGTGCCAGCAAGGCGTCCCCTCCGGATGGCTACACCTTC
NA TRBJ1-1 NA TRBV7-2 CASSLAGRNTEAFF TGTGCCAGCAGCTTAGCTGGCCGGAACACTGAAGCTTTCTTT
NA TRBJ1-6 TRBD1 TRBV6-4 CASSASGGYNSPLHF TGTGCCAGCAGTGCCTCAGGGGGTTATAATTCACCCCTCCACTTT
NA TRBJ2-7 TRBD2 TRBV4-1 CASSQMPSGSYEQYF TGCGCCAGCAGCCAAATGCCTAGCGGGAGTTACGAGCAGTACTTC
once TRBJ2-3 NA TRBV12-5 CASGPWRQGPPADTQYF TGTGCTAGTGGACCATGGAGGCAGGGCCCTCCCGCGGATACGCAGTATTTT
NA TRBJ2-7 NA TRBV6-1 CASSEGPRGLSYEQYF TGTGCCAGCAGTGAAGGCCCGCGGGGGCTCTCCTACGAGCAGTACTTC
NA TRBJ1-1 NA TRBV7-8 CASSFGRGMNTEAFF TGTGCCAGCAGCTTCGGGAGGGGCATGAACACTGAAGCTTTCTTT
NA TRBJ1-5 NA TRBV11-2 CASSRVAGTSGQPQHF TGTGCCAGCAGCCGTGTTGCCGGGACCTCTGGTCAGCCCCAGCATTTT
NA TRBJ1-2 TRBD1 TRBV5-1 CASSLEGTVNGYTF TGCGCCAGCAGCTTGGAGGGGACAGTCAATGGCTACACCTTC
NA TRBJ1-4 TRBD1 TRBV7-8 CASSPTGQGFLKLFF TGTGCCAGCAGCCCCACGGGACAGGGTTTCTTAAAACTGTTTTTT
NA TRBJ1-5 TRBD1 TRBV5-1 CASSISGTDQPQHF TGCGCCAGCAGCATCAGCGGGACAGATCAGCCCCAGCATTTT
NA TRBJ1-1 NA TRBV29-1 CSVERQTLNTEAFF TGCAGCGTTGAGCGGCAGACCCTGAACACTGAAGCTTTCTTT
NA TRBJ1-5 NA TRBV4-1 CASSQGLELPQHF TGCGCCAGCAGCCAGGGACTGGAACTACCCCAGCATTTT
NA TRBJ1-2 NA TRBV29-1 CSVEVRAPIGYTF TGCAGCGTTGAGGTCAGGGCGCCTATTGGCTACACCTTC
NA TRBJ2-1 NA TRBV14 CASSLLGTREQFF TGTGCCAGCAGCCTACTAGGGACGAGAGAGCAGTTCTTC
NA TRBJ1-2 NA TRBV11-3 CASSPDGYTF TGTGCCAGCAGCCCAGATGGCTACACCTTC
NA TRBJ1-1 NA TRBV5-5 CASSLARQLNTEAFF TGTGCCAGCAGCTTGGCCCGACAGCTGAACACTGAAGCTTTCTTT
once TRBJ1-2 NA TRBV12-5 CASGLGPYGYTF TGTGCTAGTGGTCTCGGACCCTATGGCTACACCTTC
NA TRBJ1-2 TRBD1 TRBV7-9 CASSLEGTGTDGYTF TGTGCCAGCAGCTTAGAGGGGACCGGGACAGATGGCTACACCTTC
NA TRBJ1-4 NA TRBV20-1 CSARGVEKLFF TGCAGTGCTAGAGGGGTTGAAAAACTGTTTTTT
NA TRBJ2-1 NA TRBV19 CASSIMEGLAGNEQFF TGTGCCAGTAGTATAATGGAGGGACTCGCCGGCAATGAGCAGTTCTTC
NA TRBJ1-2 NA TRBV7-9 CASSQSRSRLDGYTF TGTGCCAGCAGCCAAAGCCGAAGCCGTCTAGATGGCTACACCTTC
NA TRBJ1-1 NA TRBV30 CAWSRDLGTEAFF TGTGCCTGGAGCAGGGACCTAGGCACTGAAGCTTTCTTT
NA TRBJ1-2 TRBD1 TRBV2 CASSDTGAYGYTF TGTGCCAGCAGTGATACAGGGGCCTATGGCTACACCTTC
NA TRBJ2-7 NA TRBV29-1 CSVEVGQGGYEQYF TGCAGCGTTGAGGTAGGGCAAGGCGGCTACGAGCAGTACTTC
once TRBJ2-5 TRBD2 TRBV5-6 CASSPGLAGDQETQYF TGTGCCAGCAGCCCCGGACTAGCGGGGGACCAAGAGACCCAGTACTTC
NA TRBJ2-2 TRBD2 TRBV4-1 CASSQEASGVSGELFF TGCGCCAGCAGCCAAGAGGCTAGCGGGGTATCCGGGGAGCTGTTTTTT
NA TRBJ2-7 TRBD2 TRBV11-3 CASSPSAGGPNPYF TGTGCCAGCAGCCCGTCAGCGGGAGGCCCCAATCCGTACTTC
few TRBJ1-1 NA TRBV9 CASSPLLDGNTEAFF TGTGCCAGCAGCCCGCTCCTAGACGGTAACACTGAAGCTTTCTTT
NA TRBJ1-6 TRBD1 TRBV5-1 CASSYDRGRFDSPLHF TGCGCCAGCAGCTATGACAGGGGGCGCTTCGATTCACCCCTCCACTTT
few TRBJ1-5 NA TRBV19 CASRSHRGSNQPQHF TGTGCCAGTAGATCCCATAGGGGCAGCAATCAGCCCCAGCATTTT
few TRBJ1-1 NA TRBV12-5 CASGLVYDEAFF TGTGCTAGTGGTTTGGTATACGATGAAGCTTTCTTT
NA TRBJ1-4 NA TRBV29-1 CSVIEGLGDEKLFF TGCAGCGTAATAGAAGGGCTAGGGGATGAAAAACTGTTTTTT
NA TRBJ2-7 TRBD1 TRBV6-5 CASRLTGATYEQYF TGTGCCAGCAGACTGACAGGGGCGACCTACGAGCAGTACTTC
NA TRBJ2-7 TRBD1 TRBV29-1 CSVYRQGGYEQYF TGCAGCGTCTACCGACAGGGGGGATACGAGCAGTACTTC